Sequencing of this T cell receptor beta chain was carried out in a study of cytomegalovirus exposure and HLA in healthy donors. This CDR3 has 15 residues. V dropped 2 bases and J dropped 3; count of bases not matched to a gene: 5. Germline V gives CDR1 MNHNY, CDR2 SVGAGI (reference sequence). Amplification used 60 Vbeta primers and 13 Jbeta primers. Clones were read by immunoSEQ multiplex PCR, and TCRdb kept only the in-frame ones, dropping some. This sample has a few hundred thousand clones; about 75% occur once, and the top ten carry 1.8%. The V and J genes are TRBV6-6 and TRBJ1-2, with TRBD1 identical over 8 bases. Source material: PBMCs. This clonotype was obtained from a woman aged 25 to 39 in good health and CMV-seronegative. CDR3 in DNA: TGTGCCAGCAGTTACCCTGGACAGGGAGACTATGGCTACACCTTC. Protein sequence: CASSYPGQGDYGYTF.